The entry that follows covers one T cell receptor (beta chain) sequence. The sample belongs to a study of blood T cell repertoires in COVID-19. Study summary: From the United States, Italy and Spain came samples of acute and convalescent COVID-19. T cells, B-cell-depleted T cells, or PBMCs provided the cDNA or gDNA that served as material.

As originally analysed: Reference gene primer amplification in the assay estimated nucleated cell counts. TCRdb's copy holds only in-frame clones and misses some; the assay was immunoSEQ multiplex PCR. D and trimming come from the DNA, and the V and J calls and clone size come from that table. In the table there are about 64,000 clones, 70% to 90% of which are singletons. Sequenced material: peripheral blood. This TCR was sampled from a man older than 75 with acute or convalescent COVID-19.

The CDR3 DNA is TGCGCCAGCTATAGCTCCTATAATTCACCCCTCCACTTT. It specifies CASYSSYNSPLHF. V usage is TRBV10-2 and J usage is TRBJ1-6; D unclear. The germline V gene has CDR1 WSHSY and CDR2 SAAADI. The V and J ends lost 8 bases and 0 bases respectively, with 5 bases between them. This CDR3 has 13 amino acids.